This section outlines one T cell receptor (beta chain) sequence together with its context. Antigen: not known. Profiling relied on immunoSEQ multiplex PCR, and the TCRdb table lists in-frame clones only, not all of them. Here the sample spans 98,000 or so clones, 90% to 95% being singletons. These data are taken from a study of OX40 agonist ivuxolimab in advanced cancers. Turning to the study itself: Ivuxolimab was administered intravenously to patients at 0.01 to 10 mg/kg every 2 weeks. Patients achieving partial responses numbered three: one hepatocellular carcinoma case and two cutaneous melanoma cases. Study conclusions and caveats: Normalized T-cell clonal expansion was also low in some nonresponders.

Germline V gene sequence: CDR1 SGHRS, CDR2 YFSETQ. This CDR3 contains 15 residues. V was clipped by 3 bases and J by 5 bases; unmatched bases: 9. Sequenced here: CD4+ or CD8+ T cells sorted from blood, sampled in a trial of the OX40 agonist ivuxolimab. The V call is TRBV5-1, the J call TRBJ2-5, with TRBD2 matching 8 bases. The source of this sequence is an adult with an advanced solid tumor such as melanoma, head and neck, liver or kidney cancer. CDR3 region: CASSSVAGSGETQYF. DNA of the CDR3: TGCGCCAGCAGCTCAGTAGCGGGATCGGGGGAGACCCAGTACTTC.